This T cell receptor beta chain was captured in a study of blood T cell repertoires in COVID-19. Study-level background: The United States, Italy and Spain provided the acute and convalescent COVID-19 samples. The cDNA or gDNA used as material had been derived from T cells, B-cell-depleted T cells, or PBMCs.

A Seattle source enrolled patients during active infection and followed them longitudinally. Authors' methods: Amplification from reference gene primers served as the basis for estimated nucleated cell counts. Repertoires were generated with immunoSEQ multiplex PCR, while TCRdb's copy carries only in-frame clones and drops some. Clone size and the V and J calls come from that table; the DNA yielded D and trimming. Of about 60,000 clones in the sample, approximately 81% were seen once. This clone was observed a few times. Material for sequencing was peripheral blood. The receptor comes from a man aged 55 to 70 with COVID-19, enrolled during active disease.

The CDR3 reads CASSLGPGQGGGYTF. The CDR3 DNA sequence: TGTGCCAGCAGCTTAGGTCCGGGACAGGGGGGTGGCTACACCTTC. The chain links TRBV13 to TRBJ1-2; 11 positions agree with TRBD1. V trimming: 0 bases; J trimming: 7 bases; junction bases outside the gene matches: 4. Germline loops: CDR1 PRHDT, CDR2 FYEKMQ (reference sequence). The CDR3 length is 15 residues.